The rows below give T cell receptor beta chains drawn from one sample of a study of blood T cells in healthy people across ages. TCRdb ran MiXCR on the 5' RACE reads and lists one entry per CDR3 protein. This table holds about a million distinct CDR3 sequences, just over 50% found once. The sequenced sample consisted of blood. Receptor source: a woman aged 55-75 years in good health. The CDR3 runs from the conserved cysteine through the conserved F or W. D genes are given only for firm matches. Clone size is given for some rows only: seen once, a few or many times, or a class if the clone is expanded.

>TRBV7-2|.|many|TRBJ1-5
CASSLHSRPGDDSNQPQHF
TGTGCCAGCAGCTTACATTCCCGCCCGGGGGACGATAGCAATCAGCCCCAGCATTTT
>TRBV20-1|TRBD2|once|TRBJ2-7
CSAREASGPVPPYEQYF
TGCAGTGCTAGAGAGGCTAGCGGGCCGGTTCCCCCCTACGAGCAGTACTTC
>TRBV12-3/TRBV12-4|TRBD1|many|TRBJ2-7
CASSAGTGVYEQYF
TGTGCCAGCAGTGCCGGGACAGGGGTATACGAGCAGTACTTC
>TRBV27|.|many|TRBJ2-3
CASSLGPRPPADTQYF
TGTGCCAGCAGTCTGGGACCAAGACCGCCAGCAGATACGCAGTATTTT
>TRBV11-2|.|.|TRBJ1-1
CASHGFGTEAFF
TGTGCCAGCCACGGTTTCGGCACTGAAGCTTTCTTT
>TRBV4-2|TRBD2|few|TRBJ2-7
CASSQVGATSVGYEQYF
TGTGCCAGCAGCCAAGTTGGGGCCACTAGCGTCGGCTACGAGCAGTACTTC
>TRBV6-1|.|.|TRBJ2-1
CASGGAPPYNEQFF
TGTGCCAGCGGTGGGGCACCGCCCTACAATGAGCAGTTCTTC
>TRBV7-2|TRBD2|.|TRBJ2-1
CASSPGQAGTREQFF
TGTGCCAGCAGCCCAGGCCAAGCGGGAACCCGGGAGCAGTTCTTC
>TRBV3-1|TRBD2|.|TRBJ2-2
CASSRARGLANTGELFF
TGTGCCAGCAGCCGTGCTCGGGGACTAGCGAACACCGGGGAGCTGTTTTTT
>TRBV27|.|.|TRBJ1-1
CASVRLGAGNTEAFF
TGTGCCAGCGTCCGCTTGGGGGCGGGGAACACTGAAGCTTTCTTT
>TRBV10-2|.|.|TRBJ2-3
CASTGLAEITDTQYF
TGCGCCAGCACGGGTCTGGCGGAAATCACAGATACGCAGTATTTT
>TRBV2|.|.|TRBJ2-2
CASSAAGLGTGELFF
TGTGCCAGCAGTGCTGCCGGATTAGGGACCGGGGAGCTGTTTTTT
>TRBV7-6|.|.|TRBJ2-5
CASSLFLGYNEQYF
TGTGCCAGCAGCTTATTTTTGGGATACAATGAGCAGTACTTC
>TRBV29-1|.|.|TRBJ2-3
CSVEGRGYTDTQYF
TGCAGCGTTGAGGGCAGGGGTTACACAGATACGCAGTATTTT
>TRBV10-3|.|.|TRBJ2-7
CATQGEGETLYF
TGTGCCACCCAGGGGGAGGGAGAGACCCTGTACTTC
>TRBV4-3|.|once|TRBJ2-6
CASSQEDLSTFSGANVLTF
TGCGCCAGCAGCCAAGAAGACCTTAGCACCTTCTCTGGGGCCAACGTCCTGACTTTC
>TRBV5-1|.|.|TRBJ2-5
CASSSGTVEETQYF
TGCGCCAGCAGCTCCGGGACTGTGGAAGAGACCCAGTACTTC
>TRBV5-6|.|.|TRBJ2-3
CASGGPGGDTQYF
TGTGCCAGCGGGGGACCCGGCGGAGATACGCAGTATTTT
>TRBV6-1|.|.|TRBJ2-5
CASSSSLQETQYF
TGTGCCAGCAGCAGCTCCTTACAAGAGACCCAGTACTTC
>TRBV12-3/TRBV12-4|.|.|TRBJ2-5
CASSLSGRHTYEQYF
TGTGCCAGCAGTTTATCGGGTCGACATACCTATGAGCAGTACTTC
>TRBV30|TRBD1|.|TRBJ2-5
CAWNRGRGQETQYF
TGTGCCTGGAATCGGGGCAGGGGGCAAGAGACCCAGTACTTC
>TRBV6-1|.|few|TRBJ2-3
CASSEVRIGTESTDTQYF
TGTGCCAGCAGTGAAGTTAGGATCGGGACGGAGAGTACAGATACGCAGTATTTT
>TRBV5-6|TRBD1|.|TRBJ2-3
CASRYRDRTADTQYF
TGTGCCAGCAGGTACCGGGACAGGACAGCCGATACGCAGTATTTT
>TRBV6-8|.|few|TRBJ1-2
CATGVDYGYTF
TGTGCCACCGGGGTTGACTATGGCTACACCTTC
>TRBV20-1|TRBD2|.|TRBJ2-5
CSASRSGIAETQYF
TGCAGTGCTAGTCGGAGCGGGATAGCGGAGACCCAGTACTTC
>TRBV4-1|TRBD2|.|TRBJ2-3
CASSQEQKVPAGDTDTQYF
TGCGCCAGCAGCCAAGAGCAGAAAGTCCCAGCGGGGGACACAGATACGCAGTATTTT
>TRBV29-1|.|.|TRBJ2-2
CSVCSSTGELFF
TGCAGCGTTTGTAGTTCCACCGGGGAGCTGTTTTTT
>TRBV29-1|.|few|TRBJ2-1
CSVDGWNEQFF
TGCAGCGTTGACGGGTGGAATGAGCAGTTCTTC
>TRBV30|.|.|TRBJ2-7
CAWSEDLNYEQYF
TGTGCCTGGAGTGAAGACCTGAACTACGAGCAGTACTTC
>TRBV5-1|TRBD2|.|TRBJ2-5
CASSLGTSNEQYF
TGCGCCAGCAGCTTGGGGACTAGCAATGAGCAGTACTTC
>TRBV27|.|.|TRBJ2-5
CASRATRSTWETQYF
TGTGCCAGCAGGGCGACACGCTCGACCTGGGAGACCCAGTACTTC
>TRBV12-3/TRBV12-4|.|.|TRBJ2-7
CASSLRLGLYEQYF
TGTGCCAGCAGTCTCAGACTGGGACTCTACGAGCAGTACTTC
>TRBV7-6|.|.|TRBJ2-7
CASEGSSYEQYF
TGTGCCAGCGAGGGGAGCTCCTACGAGCAGTACTTC
>TRBV28|.|.|TRBJ2-1
CASSLIIPSRQGLGNEQFF
TGTGCCAGCAGTTTAATAATCCCCTCCAGGCAGGGATTGGGCAATGAGCAGTTCTTC
>TRBV6-1|TRBD1|.|TRBJ2-4
CASSGPRQGGIAKNIQYF
TGTGCCAGCAGTGGGCCTCGACAGGGGGGAATAGCCAAAAACATTCAGTACTTC
>TRBV3-1|TRBD2|.|TRBJ2-3
CASSQDGISSGLYTDTQYF
TGTGCCAGCAGCCAAGATGGGATCTCTAGCGGTTTGTACACAGATACGCAGTATTTT
>TRBV5-5|.|once|TRBJ1-2
CASSPANALGNGYTF
TGTGCCAGCAGCCCCGCAAACGCCCTAGGGAATGGCTACACCTTC
>TRBV5-1|TRBD1|.|TRBJ2-5
CASRTRTGQETQYF
TGCGCCAGCAGAACCCGGACAGGGCAAGAGACCCAGTACTTC
>TRBV10-3|.|few|TRBJ2-1
CAISDPTRKMEQFF
TGTGCCATCAGTGACCCGACTCGCAAAATGGAGCAGTTCTTC
>TRBV20-1|.|once|TRBJ2-6
CSARGGPSGANVLTF
TGCAGTGCTAGGGGCGGTCCCTCTGGGGCCAACGTCCTGACTTTC
>TRBV7-8|TRBD2|.|TRBJ2-3
CASTPSGSGTDTQYF
TGTGCCAGCACTCCGAGCGGGAGTGGTACAGATACGCAGTATTTT
>TRBV20-1|.|few|TRBJ2-1
CSARGTSQIEQFF
TGCAGTGCTAGAGGAACTAGTCAAATCGAGCAGTTCTTC
>TRBV20-1|.|.|TRBJ2-5
CSASDPRWGGLARETQYF
TGCAGTGCTTCCGACCCTCGCTGGGGCGGACTTGCTCGAGAGACCCAGTACTTC
>TRBV7-8|.|.|TRBJ2-3
CASSQLTTDTQYF
TGTGCCAGCAGCCAACTAACCACAGATACGCAGTATTTT
>TRBV21-1|.|few|TRBJ2-1
CANDILAESSYNEQFF
TGTGCCAACGACATACTGGCGGAGAGCTCCTACAATGAGCAGTTCTTC
>TRBV28|TRBD1|few|TRBJ1-5
CASSPDRPHQPQHF
TGTGCCAGCAGCCCGGACAGGCCACATCAGCCCCAGCATTTT
>TRBV20-1|.|.|TRBJ2-7
CSATGIGSYEQYF
TGCAGTGCCACAGGGATAGGTTCCTACGAGCAGTACTTC
>TRBV14|TRBD2|.|TRBJ2-7
CASSGTSGVTYEQYF
TGTGCCAGCAGCGGTACTAGCGGGGTCACCTACGAGCAGTACTTC
>TRBV9|TRBD1|.|TRBJ2-7
CASSVFGTGGSEQYF
TGTGCCAGCAGCGTATTCGGGACAGGGGGCTCCGAGCAGTACTTC
>TRBV28|TRBD2|.|TRBJ2-7
CASNTRLAGTYEQYF
TGTGCCAGCAACACAAGACTAGCGGGAACCTACGAGCAGTACTTC
>TRBV27|TRBD1|.|TRBJ1-2
CASSLGQGGNYGYTF
TGTGCCAGCAGTTTGGGCCAGGGGGGAAACTATGGCTACACCTTC
>TRBV4-1|.|.|TRBJ2-5
CASSQGRVPETQYF
TGCGCCAGCAGCCAAGGTCGCGTTCCAGAGACCCAGTACTTC
>TRBV6-5|.|.|TRBJ2-2
CASSYSFLELPTTGELFF
TGTGCCAGCAGTTACTCGTTTTTGGAGCTTCCGACCACCGGGGAGCTGTTTTTT
>TRBV4-1|TRBD1|many|TRBJ1-1
CATRDSGTEAFF
TGCGCCACTAGGGACAGTGGGACTGAAGCTTTCTTT
>TRBV28|.|few|TRBJ2-6
CASSSVIGGRSGANVLTF
TGTGCCAGCAGTTCCGTAATAGGAGGACGGTCTGGGGCCAACGTCCTGACTTTC
>TRBV12-3/TRBV12-4|TRBD2|.|TRBJ2-7
CASSFGSGTGEQYF
TGTGCCAGCAGTTTTGGGAGCGGGACTGGCGAGCAGTACTTC
>TRBV24-1|TRBD1|.|TRBJ2-1
CATSRSDRVYHEQFF
TGTGCCACCAGTAGATCGGACAGGGTCTACCATGAGCAGTTCTTC
>TRBV28|.|.|TRBJ2-7
CASASGTTYEQYF
TGTGCCAGCGCCTCCGGGACAACGTACGAGCAGTACTTC
>TRBV7-9|TRBD2|once|TRBJ2-1
CASSLRTSGTGEQFF
TGTGCCAGCAGCTTAAGGACTAGCGGGACGGGTGAGCAGTTCTTC